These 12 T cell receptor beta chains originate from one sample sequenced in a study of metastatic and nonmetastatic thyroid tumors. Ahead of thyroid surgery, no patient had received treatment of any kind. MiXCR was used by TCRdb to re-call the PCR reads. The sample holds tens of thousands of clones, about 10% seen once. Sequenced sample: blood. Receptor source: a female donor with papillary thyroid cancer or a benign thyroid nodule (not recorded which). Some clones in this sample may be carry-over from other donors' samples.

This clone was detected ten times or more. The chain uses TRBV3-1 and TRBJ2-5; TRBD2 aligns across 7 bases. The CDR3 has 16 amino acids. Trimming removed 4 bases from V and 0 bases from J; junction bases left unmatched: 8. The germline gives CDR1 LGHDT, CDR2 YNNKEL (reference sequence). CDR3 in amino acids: CASSPGSLADQETQYF. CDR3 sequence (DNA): TGTGCCAGCAGCCCCGGGTCGCTAGCGGACCAAGAGACCCAGTACTTC.

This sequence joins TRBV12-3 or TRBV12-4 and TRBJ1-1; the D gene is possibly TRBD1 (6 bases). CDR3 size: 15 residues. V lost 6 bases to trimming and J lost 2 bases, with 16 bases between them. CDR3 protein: CASRYGQCANTEAFF. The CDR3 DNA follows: TGTGCCAGCAGGTATGGACAGTGCGCCAACACTGAAGCTTTCTTT.

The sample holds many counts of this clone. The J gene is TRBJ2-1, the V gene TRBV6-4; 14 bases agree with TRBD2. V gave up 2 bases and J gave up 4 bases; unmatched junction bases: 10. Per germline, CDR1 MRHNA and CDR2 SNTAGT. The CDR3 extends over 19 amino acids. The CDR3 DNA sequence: TGTGCCAGCAGTGACACGGGACTAGCGGGAGTAGAGGGGTACAATGAGCAGTTCTTC. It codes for CASSDTGLAGVEGYNEQFF.

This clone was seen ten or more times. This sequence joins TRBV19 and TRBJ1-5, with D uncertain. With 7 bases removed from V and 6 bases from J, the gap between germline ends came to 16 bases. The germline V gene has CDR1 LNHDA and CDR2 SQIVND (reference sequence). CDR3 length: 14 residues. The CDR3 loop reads CASTRVGEGQPQHF. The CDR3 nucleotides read TGTGCCAGTACAAGGGTGGGCGAAGGTCAGCCCCAGCATTTT.

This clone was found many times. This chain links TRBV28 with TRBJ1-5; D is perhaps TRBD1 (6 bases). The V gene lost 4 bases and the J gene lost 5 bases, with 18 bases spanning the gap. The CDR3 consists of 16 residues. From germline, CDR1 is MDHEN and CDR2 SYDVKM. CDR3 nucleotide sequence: TGTGCCAGCAGTTCTCTTTATCAGGACAGTCATCAGCCCCAGCATTTT. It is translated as CASSSLYQDSHQPQHF.

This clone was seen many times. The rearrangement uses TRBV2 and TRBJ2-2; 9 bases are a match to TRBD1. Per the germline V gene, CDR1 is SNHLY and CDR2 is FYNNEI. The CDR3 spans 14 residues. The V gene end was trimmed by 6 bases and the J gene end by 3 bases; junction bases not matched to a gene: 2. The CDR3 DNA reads TGTGCCAGCAGATACAGGGGGCACACCGGGGAGCTGTTTTTT. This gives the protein CASRYRGHTGELFF.

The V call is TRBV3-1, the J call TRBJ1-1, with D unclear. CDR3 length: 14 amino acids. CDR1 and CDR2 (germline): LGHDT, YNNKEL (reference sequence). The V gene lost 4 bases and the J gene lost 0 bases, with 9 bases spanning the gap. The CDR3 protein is CASSRQEMNTEAFF. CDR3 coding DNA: TGTGCCAGCAGCCGTCAGGAAATGAACACTGAAGCTTTCTTT.

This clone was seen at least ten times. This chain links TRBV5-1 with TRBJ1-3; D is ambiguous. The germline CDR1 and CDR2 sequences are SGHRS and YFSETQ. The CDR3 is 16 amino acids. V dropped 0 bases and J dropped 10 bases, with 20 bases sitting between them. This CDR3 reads CASSLGPPGSVGTIYF. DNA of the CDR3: TGCGCCAGCAGCTTGGGGCCCCCCGGCTCTGTCGGGACCATATATTTT.

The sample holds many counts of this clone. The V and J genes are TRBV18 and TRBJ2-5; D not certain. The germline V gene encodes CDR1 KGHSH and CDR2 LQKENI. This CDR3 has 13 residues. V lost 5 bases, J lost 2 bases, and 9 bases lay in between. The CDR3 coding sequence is TGTGCCAGCTCAGGGCGGTTACAAGAGACCCAGTACTTC. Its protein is CASSGRLQETQYF.

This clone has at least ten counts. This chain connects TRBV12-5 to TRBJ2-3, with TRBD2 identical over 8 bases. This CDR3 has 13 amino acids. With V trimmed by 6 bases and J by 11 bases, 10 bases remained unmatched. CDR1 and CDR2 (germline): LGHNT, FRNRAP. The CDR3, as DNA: TGTGCTAGTGGACCCAGCGGGAGTCCGATGCAGTATTTT. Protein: CASGPSGSPMQYF.

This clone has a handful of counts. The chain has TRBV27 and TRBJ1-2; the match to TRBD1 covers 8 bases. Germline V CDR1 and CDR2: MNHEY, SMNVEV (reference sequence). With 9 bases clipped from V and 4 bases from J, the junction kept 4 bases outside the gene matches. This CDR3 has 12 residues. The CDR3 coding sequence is TGTGCCAGATACAGGGGGGCCTATGGCTACACCTTC. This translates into CARYRGAYGYTF.

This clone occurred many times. The CDR3 loop reads CSAKEAQLYGYTF. The CDR3 nucleotides are TGCAGTGCTAAAGAGGCACAGCTCTATGGCTACACCTTC. The genes are TRBV20-1 and TRBJ1-2; D gene unclear. The CDR3 sequence is 13 residues long. Deletions cut 4 bases from V and 4 bases from J, with 13 bases between. The V gene's germline CDR1 is DFQATT and CDR2 SNEGSKA (reference sequence).